This TCR beta chain is drawn from a study of radiotherapy plus CTLA-4 blockade in lung cancer (dated by TCRdb to the late 2010s). Concerning the study at large: Among enrolled patients, 15% to 20% had an objective response and 30% to 35% reached disease control. Overall study outcomes, separate from this receptor: After treatment with radiotherapy and ipilimumab, TCR clones that originated in tumors expanded in peripheral blood. Increased serum interferon-beta after radiation, together with early dynamic changes in blood T cell clones, were reported to be the strongest predictors of response.

The germline V gene (reference sequence) supplies CDR1 SGHNT and CDR2 YYREEE. The CDR3 sequence holds 14 residues, the cysteine and phenylalanine included. The sequence is cut down to CDR3 DNA, 42 bases in frame from base 1. This clone has just a few counts. Its antigen remains undetermined. Its ends do not fully match the called genes, so a read error is possible. Libraries were made using the immunoSEQ multiplex PCR assay. In TCRdb, the immuneACCESS table is reduced to in-frame sequences with V and J assigned. These tables do not hold every clone; where another copy was compared, an unresolved V gene accounts for under half, and the others remain unexplained. The sample includes around 42,000 clones, with over 55% observed a single time. Around 20% of the sample goes to the ten largest clones. Focal radiation therapy combined with CTLA-4 blockade (ipilimumab) was tested in patients with chemo-refractory metastatic non-small-cell lung cancer.

This receptor chain uses TRBV5-4 and TRBJ2-7, with no confident D gene call. This clonotype originated in a human donor with non-small cell lung cancer who had a partial response to radiotherapy plus ipilimumab. The starting material was peripheral blood, obtained from a patient treated with radiotherapy plus ipilimumab. The bases are TGCGCCAGCAGCCAAGACCCAGACAACTACGAGCAGTACTTC. This gives the protein CASSQDPDNYEQYF.